The clone carrying this T cell receptor (beta chain) was observed a single time. Its matching antigen is unknown. The sample comes from a study of T cells after yellow fever vaccination. Study outcomes and limitations: Highly abundant clonotypes carried over from the bulk population could end up in FACS-sorted repertoires as contaminants. Detected again after the booster were most primary-vaccination clones, at about 96% CD4 and 88% CD8.

V dropped 0 bases and J dropped 3 bases, with 9 bases sitting between them. This CDR3 has 15 amino acids. Per the germline V gene, CDR1 is SGHTA and CDR2 is FQGNSA. In making TCR cDNA, 5'RACE template switching added a universal primer site and UMIs to it. Each CDR3 protein gets one entry after TCRdb re-called the 5' RACE reads with MiXCR. The profile covers about 550,000 distinct CDR3 sequences, with under 25% appearing a single time and roughly an eighth taken by the ten largest. The source was PBMCs, collected 15 days after the yellow fever booster vaccination. V and J are TRBV7-2 and TRBJ2-4; D is unclear. This sequence originates from a man aged 25 to 40 who received the YFV17D yellow fever vaccine. CDR3 sequence: CASSLAQAVKNIQYF. The DNA for the CDR3 is TGTGCCAGCAGCTTAGCGCAGGCCGTCAAAAACATTCAGTACTTC.